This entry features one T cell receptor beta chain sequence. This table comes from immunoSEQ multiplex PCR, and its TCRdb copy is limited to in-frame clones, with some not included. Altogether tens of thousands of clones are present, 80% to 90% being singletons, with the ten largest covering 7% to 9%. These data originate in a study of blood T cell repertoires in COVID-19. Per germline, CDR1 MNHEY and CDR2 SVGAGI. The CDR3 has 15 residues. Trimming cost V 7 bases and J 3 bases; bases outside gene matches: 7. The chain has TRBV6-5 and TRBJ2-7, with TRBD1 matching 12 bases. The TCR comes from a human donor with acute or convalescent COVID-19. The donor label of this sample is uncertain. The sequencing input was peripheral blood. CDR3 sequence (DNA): TGTGCCAGCACTAAAGGGACAGGGGGCTTCTACGAGCAGTACTTC. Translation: CASTKGTGGFYEQYF.